This TCR beta chain was sequenced during a study of cytomegalovirus exposure and HLA in healthy donors. General observations from the study: TCR beta chains numbering approximately 150 were designated cytomegalovirus-associated. The study carried out a later analysis of TCR beta sequences. It associated roughly 17,000 of them with specific HLA alleles at a false discovery rate of 0.05. An analysis was carried out later, and it reportedly showed fewer N-insertions in an Asian-associated ancestry cluster than the approximately 660-donor mean. No immune exposure information besides CMV serostatus was available.

PCR was performed using 60 Vbeta and 13 Jbeta primers. Repertoires were generated with immunoSEQ multiplex PCR, while TCRdb's copy carries only in-frame clones and drops some. The table lists some 120,000 clones, over 70% of them singletons. Regarding this clone: The antigen remains unidentified.

CDR3 size: 17 residues. Deletions cut 5 bases from V and 7 bases from J, with 23 bases between. Germline V gene data show CDR1 as SGHAT and CDR2 as FQNNGV. The rearrangement joins TRBV11-2 to TRBJ2-2, with D possibly being TRBD2 (5 bases). The sample consisted of PBMCs. The source of this sequence is a woman aged 45-59 years in good health and CMV-seronegative. The CDR3: CASSPGTVGVQDGELFF. The CDR3 nucleotides are TGTGCCAGCAGCCCGGGAACAGTCGGCGTGCAGGACGGGGAGCTGTTTTTT. Full variable domain (missing parts from reference TRBV11-2 and TRBJ2-2): EAGVAQSPRYKIIEKRQSVAFWCNPISGHATLYWYQQILGQGPKLLIQFQNNGVVDDSQLPKDRFSAERLKGVDSTLKIQPAKLEDSAVYLCASSPGTVGVQDGELFFGEGSRLTVL.